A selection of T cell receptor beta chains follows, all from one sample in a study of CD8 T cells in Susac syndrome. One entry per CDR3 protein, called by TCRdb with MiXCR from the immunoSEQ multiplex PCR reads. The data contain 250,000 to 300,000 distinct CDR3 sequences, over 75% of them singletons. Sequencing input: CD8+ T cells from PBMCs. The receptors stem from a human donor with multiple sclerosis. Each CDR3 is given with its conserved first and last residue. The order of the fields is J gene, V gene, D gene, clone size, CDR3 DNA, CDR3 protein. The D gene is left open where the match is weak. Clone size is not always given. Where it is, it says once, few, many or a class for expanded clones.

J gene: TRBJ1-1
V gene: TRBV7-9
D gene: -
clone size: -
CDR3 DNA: TGTGCCAGCAGCTCCTGGGTGGCCCCTCAAGCGGCTTTCTTT
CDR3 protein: CASSSWVAPQAAFF

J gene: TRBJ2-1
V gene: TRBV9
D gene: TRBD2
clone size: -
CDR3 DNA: TGTGCCAGCAGCGATGGCCGGACTAGCGGGAGGTGGAATGAGCAGTTCTTC
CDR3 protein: CASSDGRTSGRWNEQFF

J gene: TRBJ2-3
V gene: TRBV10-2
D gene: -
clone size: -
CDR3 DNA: TGCGCCAGCAGTGGGATGTACACCGATACGCAGTATTTT
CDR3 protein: CASSGMYTDTQYF

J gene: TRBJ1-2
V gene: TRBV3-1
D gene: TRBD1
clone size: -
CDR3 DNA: TGTGCCAGCAGCCAAGATCTCACAGGGGGCTCGGATGGCTACACCTTC
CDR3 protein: CASSQDLTGGSDGYTF

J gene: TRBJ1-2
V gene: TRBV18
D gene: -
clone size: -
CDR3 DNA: TGTGCCAGCTCACCACCTTCCGGGAACTATGGCTACACCTTC
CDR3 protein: CASSPPSGNYGYTF

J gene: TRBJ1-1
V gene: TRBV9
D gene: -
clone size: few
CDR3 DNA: TGTGCCAGCAGCGTAGCAGCTAACACTGAAGCTTTCTTT
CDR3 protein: CASSVAANTEAFF

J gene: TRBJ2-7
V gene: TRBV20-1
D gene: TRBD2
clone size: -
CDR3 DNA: TGCAGTGCTAGAGGGCGGGGGTCTAACTACGAGCAGTACTTC
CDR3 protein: CSARGRGSNYEQYF

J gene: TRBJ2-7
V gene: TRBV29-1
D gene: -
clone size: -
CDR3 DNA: TGCAGCGTTCGCAGGGGCTTCTACGAGCAGTACTTC
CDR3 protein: CSVRRGFYEQYF

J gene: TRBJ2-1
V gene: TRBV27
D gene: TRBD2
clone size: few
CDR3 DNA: TGTGCCAGCAACACCCTTACTAGCGTCTCCTATAATGAGCAGTTCTTC
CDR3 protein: CASNTLTSVSYNEQFF

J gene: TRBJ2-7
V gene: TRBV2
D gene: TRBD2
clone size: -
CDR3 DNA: TGTGCCAGCAGTGACCCACTAGCGGGAGGTTACGAGCAGTACTTC
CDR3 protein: CASSDPLAGGYEQYF

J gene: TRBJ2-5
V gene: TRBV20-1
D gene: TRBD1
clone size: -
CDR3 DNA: TGCAGTGCTAGAAACAGGGGGTTGAAGGAGACCCAGTACTTC
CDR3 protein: CSARNRGLKETQYF

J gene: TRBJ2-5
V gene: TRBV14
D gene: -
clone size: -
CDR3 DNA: TGTGCCAGCAGCCAAGTCAGGCCGGGACTCCAGTACTTC
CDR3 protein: CASSQVRPGLQYF

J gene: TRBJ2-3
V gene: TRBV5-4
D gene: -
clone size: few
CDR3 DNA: TGTGCCAGCAGCTTGGTTTTGACCACAGATACGCAGTATTTT
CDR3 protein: CASSLVLTTDTQYF

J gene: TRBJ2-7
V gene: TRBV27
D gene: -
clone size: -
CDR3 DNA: TGTGCCAGCAGTTTTGGCGGGGACTCCTACGAGCAGTACTTC
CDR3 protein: CASSFGGDSYEQYF

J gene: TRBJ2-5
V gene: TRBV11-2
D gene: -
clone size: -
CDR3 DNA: TGTGCCAGCAGCCACACGGGGAGTTCGCAAGAGACCCAGTACTTC
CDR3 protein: CASSHTGSSQETQYF

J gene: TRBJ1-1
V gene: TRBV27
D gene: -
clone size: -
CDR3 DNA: TGTGCCAGCAGTCCGGGCCACAGGTCCACTGAAGCTTTCTTT
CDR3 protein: CASSPGHRSTEAFF

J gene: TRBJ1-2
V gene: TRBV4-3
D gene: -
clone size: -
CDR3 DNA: TGCGCCAGCAGCCAATATTCAGGCAGGGATGGCTACACCTTC
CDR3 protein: CASSQYSGRDGYTF

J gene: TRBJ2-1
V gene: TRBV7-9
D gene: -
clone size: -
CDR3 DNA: TGTGCCAGCAGCTTAGAAGCGGGTTACAATGAGCAGTTCTTC
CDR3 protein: CASSLEAGYNEQFF

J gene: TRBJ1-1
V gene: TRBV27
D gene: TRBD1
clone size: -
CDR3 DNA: TGTGCCAGCAGTCCCTTGACAGGGGGCAACGAAGCTTTCTTT
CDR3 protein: CASSPLTGGNEAFF

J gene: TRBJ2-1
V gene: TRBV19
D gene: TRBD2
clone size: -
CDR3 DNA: TGTGCCAGTAGTACAGGACTAGCGGGGTACAATGAGCAGTTCTTC
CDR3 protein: CASSTGLAGYNEQFF

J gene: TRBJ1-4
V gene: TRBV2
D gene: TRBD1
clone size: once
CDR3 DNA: TGTGCCAGCAGCCAGGGGGGTAGAGCTAATGAAAAACTGTTTTTT
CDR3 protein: CASSQGGRANEKLFF

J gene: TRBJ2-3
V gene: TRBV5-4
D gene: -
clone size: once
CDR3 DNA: TGTGCCAGCGCCGGGACTTCTTCCGATACGCAGTATTTT
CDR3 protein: CASAGTSSDTQYF

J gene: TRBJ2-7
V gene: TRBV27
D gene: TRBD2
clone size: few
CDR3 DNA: TGTGCCAGCAGTGATGGGACTAGCGGGAGCTACGAGCAGTACTTC
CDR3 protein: CASSDGTSGSYEQYF

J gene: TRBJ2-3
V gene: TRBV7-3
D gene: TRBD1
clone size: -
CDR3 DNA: TGTGCCAGCAGCTCAGGGACAGGGCCGATTACAGATACGCAGTATTTT
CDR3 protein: CASSSGTGPITDTQYF

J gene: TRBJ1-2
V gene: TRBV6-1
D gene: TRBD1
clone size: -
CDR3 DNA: TGTGCCAGCAGCCCGATGGGACAGTCGCCTGCTTATGGCTACACCTTC
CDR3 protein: CASSPMGQSPAYGYTF

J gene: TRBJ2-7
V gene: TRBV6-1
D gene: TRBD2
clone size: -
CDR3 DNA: TGTGCCAGCAGTGGCCGGACTAGCGGGAGTTACGAGCAGTACTTC
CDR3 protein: CASSGRTSGSYEQYF

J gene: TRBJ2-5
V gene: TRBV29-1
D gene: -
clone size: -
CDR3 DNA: TGCAGCGCATCCAATTGGGGGGCCCAAGAGACCCAGTACTTC
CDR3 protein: CSASNWGAQETQYF

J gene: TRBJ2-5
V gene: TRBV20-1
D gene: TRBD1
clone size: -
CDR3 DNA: TGCAGTGCTAGCGAGGGGGCTAGGAAAGAGACCCAGTACTTC
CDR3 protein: CSASEGARKETQYF

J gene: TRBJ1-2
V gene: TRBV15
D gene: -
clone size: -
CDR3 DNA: TGTGCCACCAGCAGAGATTCTTTCGGGGGCCATGGCTACACCTTC
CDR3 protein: CATSRDSFGGHGYTF

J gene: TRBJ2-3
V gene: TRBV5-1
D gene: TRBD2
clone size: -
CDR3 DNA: TGCGCCAGCGGGGGACTAGCGGGAGAAGTGGCAGATACGCAGTATTTT
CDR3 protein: CASGGLAGEVADTQYF

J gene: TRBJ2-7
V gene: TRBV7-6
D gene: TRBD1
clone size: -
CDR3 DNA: TGTGCCAGCAGCGCAAGACAGGGATCAATCCTTCACGAGCAGTACTTC
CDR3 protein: CASSARQGSILHEQYF

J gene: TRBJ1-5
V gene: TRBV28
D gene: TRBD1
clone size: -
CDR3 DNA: TGTGCCAGCAGTTTACGACAGGGGGGTCAGCCCCAGCATTTT
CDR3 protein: CASSLRQGGQPQHF

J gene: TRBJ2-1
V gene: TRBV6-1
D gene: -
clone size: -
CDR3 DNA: TGTGCCAGCATCCCAAGGCTAGGATTCAGCTCCTACAATGAGCAGTTCTTC
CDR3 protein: CASIPRLGFSSYNEQFF

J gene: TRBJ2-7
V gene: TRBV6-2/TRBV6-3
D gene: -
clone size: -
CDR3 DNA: TGTGCCGTTTGGGGCATCCCGACCTCCTACGAGCAGTACTTC
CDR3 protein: CAVWGIPTSYEQYF

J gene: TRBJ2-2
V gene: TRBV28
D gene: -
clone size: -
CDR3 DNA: TGTGCCAGCAGCCGTGTAGGGTTCGGGGAGCTGTTTTTT
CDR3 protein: CASSRVGFGELFF

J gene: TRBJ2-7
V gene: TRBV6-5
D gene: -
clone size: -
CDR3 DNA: TGTGCCAGCAGTTACTCGAGAGCAGGGAAAAGTTCCTACGAGCAGTACTTC
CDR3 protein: CASSYSRAGKSSYEQYF

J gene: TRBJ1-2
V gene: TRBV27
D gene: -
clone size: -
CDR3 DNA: TGTGCCAGCCTTCCCTCCGGGCTCGGGGAGGGCTACACCTTC
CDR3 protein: CASLPSGLGEGYTF

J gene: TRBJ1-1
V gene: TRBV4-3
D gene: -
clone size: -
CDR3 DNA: TGCGCCAGCAGCCAAGATCCAGCGGCCCTTATGAGCACTGAAGCTTTCTTT
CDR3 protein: CASSQDPAALMSTEAFF

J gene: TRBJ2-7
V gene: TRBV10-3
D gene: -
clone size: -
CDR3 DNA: TGTGCCATCAGTGAAGGCCTCAGGGGAGACTACGAGCAGTACTTC
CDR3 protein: CAISEGLRGDYEQYF

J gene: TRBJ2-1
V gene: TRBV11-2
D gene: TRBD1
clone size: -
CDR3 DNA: TGTGCCAGCGAGGTCGGGACAGGGGGATACAATGAGCAGTTCTTC
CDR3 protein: CASEVGTGGYNEQFF

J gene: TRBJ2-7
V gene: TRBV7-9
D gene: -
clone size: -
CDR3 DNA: TGTGCCAGCAGCTCAGCCGACCGTATTTACTTCTACGAGCAGTACTTC
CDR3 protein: CASSSADRIYFYEQYF

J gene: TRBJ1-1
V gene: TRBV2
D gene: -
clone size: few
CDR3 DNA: TGTGCCAGCAGTGAATTCCCAGGGCTGAACACTGAAGCTTTCTTT
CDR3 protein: CASSEFPGLNTEAFF

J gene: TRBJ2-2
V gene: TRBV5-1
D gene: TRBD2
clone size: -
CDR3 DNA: TGCGCCAGCAGCTTCGATATAGCGGGAGCTAACACCGGGGAGCTGTTTTTT
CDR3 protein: CASSFDIAGANTGELFF

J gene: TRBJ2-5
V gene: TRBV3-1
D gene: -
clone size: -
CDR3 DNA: TGTGCCAGCAGCCAAGCGCTAGGCCCCGGCTTGGAGACCCAGTACTTC
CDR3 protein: CASSQALGPGLETQYF

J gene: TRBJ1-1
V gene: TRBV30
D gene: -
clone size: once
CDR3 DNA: TGTGCCTGGAGGGACGGAAGAAAGAACACTGAAGCTTTCTTT
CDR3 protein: CAWRDGRKNTEAFF